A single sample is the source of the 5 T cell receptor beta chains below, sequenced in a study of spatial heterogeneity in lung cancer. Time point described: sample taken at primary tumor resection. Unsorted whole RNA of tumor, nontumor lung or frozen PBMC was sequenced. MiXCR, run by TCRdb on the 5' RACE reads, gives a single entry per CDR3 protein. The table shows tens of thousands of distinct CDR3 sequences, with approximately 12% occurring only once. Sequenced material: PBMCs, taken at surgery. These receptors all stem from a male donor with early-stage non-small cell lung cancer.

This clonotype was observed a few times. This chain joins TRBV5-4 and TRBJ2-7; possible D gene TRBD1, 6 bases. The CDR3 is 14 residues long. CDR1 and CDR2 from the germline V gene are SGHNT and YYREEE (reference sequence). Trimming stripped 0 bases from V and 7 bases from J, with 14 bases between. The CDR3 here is CASSLVSGDGEQYF. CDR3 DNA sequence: TGTGCCAGCAGCTTGGTATCAGGGGACGGGGAGCAGTACTTC.

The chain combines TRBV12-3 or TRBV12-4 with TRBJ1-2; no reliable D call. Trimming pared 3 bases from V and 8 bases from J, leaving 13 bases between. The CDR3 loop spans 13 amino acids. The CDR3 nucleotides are TGTGCCAGCAGTTTTAATGGCAGAGTGGGCTACACCTTC. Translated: CASSFNGRVGYTF.

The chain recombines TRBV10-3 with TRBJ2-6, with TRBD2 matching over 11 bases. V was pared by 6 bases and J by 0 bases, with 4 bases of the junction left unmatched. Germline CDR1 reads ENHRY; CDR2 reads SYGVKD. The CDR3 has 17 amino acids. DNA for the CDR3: TGTGCCATCAGCGGGACTAGCGGCTTCTCTGGGGCCAACGTCCTGACTTTC. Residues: CAISGTSGFSGANVLTF.

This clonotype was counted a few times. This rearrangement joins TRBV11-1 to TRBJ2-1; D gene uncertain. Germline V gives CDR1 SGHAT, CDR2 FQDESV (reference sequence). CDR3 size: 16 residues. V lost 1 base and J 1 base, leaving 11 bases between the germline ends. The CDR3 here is CASSLGQEYSYNEQFF. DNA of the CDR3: TGTGCCAGCAGCTTAGGCCAGGAGTATTCCTACAATGAGCAGTTCTTC.

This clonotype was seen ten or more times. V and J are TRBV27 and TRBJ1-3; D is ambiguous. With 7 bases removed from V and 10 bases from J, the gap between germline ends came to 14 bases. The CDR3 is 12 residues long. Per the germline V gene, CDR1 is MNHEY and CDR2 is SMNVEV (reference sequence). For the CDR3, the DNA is TGTGCCAGCAATTGGGGAAGAAGAACCATATATTTT. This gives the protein CASNWGRRTIYF.